A single sample is the source of the 25 T cell receptor beta chains below, sequenced in a study of PD-1 blockade in classical Hodgkin lymphoma. This table comes from immunoSEQ multiplex PCR, and its TCRdb copy is limited to in-frame clones, with some not included. The sample lists under 60,000 clones; over 70% were seen once. Each patient experienced a relapse that followed autologous stem cell transplantation, and brentuximab vedotin exposure varied. The sequences come from peripheral blood mononuclear cells (PBMCs), collected at baseline. The source of these receptors is a human donor with classical Hodgkin lymphoma.

Comment on this clone: At one boundary the junction diverges from the germline segment, which might be a read error. CDR3 sequence (DNA): TGCGCCAGCAGCCCGGGACAGGGGGCGGTGAAGACTGAAGCTTTCTTT. As protein: CASSPGQGAVKTEAFF. The chain carries TRBV5-1 and TRBJ1-1, with 12 bases lining up with TRBD1. Germline CDR1 and CDR2: SGHRS and YFSETQ. The CDR3 is made up of 16 amino acids.

Only one count was recorded for this clone. V is TRBV25-1 and J is TRBJ1-3, with 12 bases identical to TRBD1. V lost 4 bases, J lost 4 bases, and 2 bases stayed unmatched. CDR3 length: 15 amino acids. Germline CDR1 reads MGHDK; CDR2 reads SYGVNS. The CDR3 DNA follows: TGTGCCAGCAGTGGGGACAGGGGGCGAGGAAACACCATATATTTT. Protein: CASSGDRGRGNTIYF.

In this sample, this clone turned up once. The chain carries TRBV9 and TRBJ1-3; tentatively, D is TRBD1 (5 bases). The CDR3 consists of 15 residues. V was clipped by 2 bases and J by 0 bases, with 9 bases between them. Germline assignment: CDR1 SGDLS and CDR2 YYNGEE. The CDR3 DNA reads as TGTGCCAGCAGCGTCACAGGTCCCTCTGGAAACACCATATATTTT. Amino acids: CASSVTGPSGNTIYF.

This chain joins TRBV9 and TRBJ2-7; tentatively, D is TRBD2 (5 bases). Trimming took 3 bases from V and 1 from J, leaving 14 bases between them. The germline CDR1 and CDR2 sequences are SGDLS and YYNGEE. The CDR3 covers 15 residues. This chain's CDR3 is CASSEGVSLSYEQYF. CDR3 nucleotides: TGTGCCAGCAGCGAGGGAGTTAGTCTTTCCTACGAGCAGTACTTC.

The chain employs TRBV5-1 and TRBJ1-1; D is unresolved. This CDR3 is built from 14 residues. V was clipped by 4 bases and J by 2 bases, with 12 bases between them. CDR1 is SGHRS, CDR2 YFSETQ, per germline. CDR3 bases: TGCGCCAGCAGCCCTGTAGGTCCTAACACTGAAGCTTTCTTT. Protein sequence: CASSPVGPNTEAFF.

The sample holds a few counts of this clone. CDR3 coding DNA: TGTGCCAGCAGCCTGGCAACGGGACTTTTTATTGAAGCTTTCTTT. Amino acids: CASSLATGLFIEAFF. The J gene is TRBJ1-1, the V gene TRBV11-2; TRBD1 might be the D (5 bases). Germline lookup yields CDR1 SGHAT and CDR2 FQNNGV. The length of the CDR3 is 15 residues. The germline V and J ends were trimmed by 5 bases and 7 bases, with 20 bases remaining between them.

This rearrangement joins TRBV19 to TRBJ1-2, with 7 bases lining up with TRBD1. The CDR3 contains 14 residues. The V gene's germline CDR1 is LNHDA and CDR2 SQIVND (reference sequence). V shed 3 bases and J 4 bases; nucleotides not matched to a gene: 5. In nucleotides, the CDR3 is TGTGCCAGTAGTATGGAGGGGGACAGCTATGGCTACACCTTC. Protein sequence: CASSMEGDSYGYTF.

This clone turned up a few times. The CDR3 nucleotides read TGTGCCAGCGGAGAGCAGGGCGCGGGGGCCAACGTCCTGACTTTC. Amino acid sequence: CASGEQGAGANVLTF. V and J are TRBV6-5 and TRBJ2-6, with D possibly TRBD1 on 5 matching bases. Trimming pared 8 bases from V and 4 bases from J, leaving 15 bases between. CDR1 and CDR2 (germline): MNHEY, SVGAGI. The CDR3 extends over 15 amino acids.

This rearrangement joins TRBV7-2 to TRBJ1-4, with D perhaps TRBD1 (6 bases). The germline gives CDR1 SGHTA, CDR2 FQGNSA. The CDR3 has 16 residues. The V end lost 1 base, the J end lost 0 bases, and 9 bases lay between the germline ends. The CDR3, as DNA: TGTGCCAGCAGCTTAGAAGGGGGAACAACTAATGAAAAACTGTTTTTT. Protein product: CASSLEGGTTNEKLFF.

This clone has more than one count but fewer than ten. The V gene is TRBV27, the J gene TRBJ1-2, with a tentative D call TRBD1 (5 bases). Germline-derived CDR1 and CDR2 are MNHEY and SMNVEV (reference sequence). CDR3 length equals 17 residues. V lost 0 bases to trimming and J lost 7 bases, with 21 bases between them. The CDR3 DNA is TGTGCCAGCAGTTTATCGGCAGGGTTGGTGGGCCGAGGTGGCTACACCTTC. It is translated as CASSLSAGLVGRGGYTF.

This clone was seen a few times. The chain has TRBV7-9 and TRBJ1-2; no clear D. CDR3 length: 12 amino acids. The germline gives CDR1 SEHNR, CDR2 FQNEAQ (reference sequence). The V gene lost 2 bases and the J gene lost 7 bases, with 8 bases spanning the gap. CDR3 nucleotide sequence: TGTGCCAGCAGCTTAAGGGCTAGTGGCTACACCTTC. Residues: CASSLRASGYTF.

This chain links TRBV5-5 with TRBJ2-7, with TRBD1 identical over 9 bases. The CDR3 totals 15 residues. In germline, CDR1 is SGHKS, CDR2 YYEKEE (reference sequence). The ends lost 4 bases at V and 5 bases at J; junction bases unmatched: 10. CDR3 in amino acids: CASSPLGTGIHEQYF. CDR3 coding DNA: TGTGCCAGCAGCCCGTTAGGGACAGGGATTCACGAGCAGTACTTC.

J is TRBJ1-1 and V is TRBV19; D unresolved. Trimming shortened V by 2 bases and J by 2 bases, and 6 bases separated the two germline ends. The CDR3 has 13 amino acids. CDR1 is LNHDA, CDR2 SQIVND, per germline (reference sequence). The CDR3 region is CASSISANTEAFF. DNA for the CDR3: TGTGCCAGTAGTATAAGTGCAAACACTGAAGCTTTCTTT.

This clone was found a few times. V usage is TRBV6-6 and J usage is TRBJ1-4; 7 nucleotides line up with TRBD1. The CDR3 runs to 16 residues. Per germline, CDR1 MNHNY and CDR2 SVGAGI (reference sequence). The junction had 5 bases not matched to a gene; V was cut back by 2 bases and J by 2 bases. CDR3 DNA: TGTGCCAGCAGTTACCCTCGGGGACAGACTAATGAAAAACTGTTTTTT. Amino acid sequence: CASSYPRGQTNEKLFF.

The V gene is TRBV27, the J gene TRBJ2-3; D uncertain. CDR1 and CDR2 (germline): MNHEY, SMNVEV (reference sequence). This CDR3 is built from 14 residues. V was clipped by 2 bases and J by 6 bases, with 12 bases between them. For the CDR3, the DNA is TGTGCCAGCAGTTTAGGCAGGCTCGTCGATACGCAGTATTTT. The encoded protein is CASSLGRLVDTQYF.

The chain couples TRBV10-1 to TRBJ2-2; the match to TRBD1 covers 10 bases. CDR1 is WNHNN, CDR2 SYGVQD, per germline (reference sequence). The junction had 2 bases not matched to a gene; V was cut back by 3 bases and J by 1 base. This CDR3 has 16 residues. The CDR3 loop reads CASSDGDRGNTGELFF. The DNA for the CDR3 is TGCGCCAGCAGTGATGGGGACAGGGGGAACACCGGGGAGCTGTTTTTT.

This sequence joins TRBV5-1 and TRBJ2-7; a weak D match, TRBD2 (5 bases). Germline V gives CDR1 SGHRS, CDR2 YFSETQ. The CDR3 contains 15 residues. V lost 0 bases and J lost 4, with 14 bases in between. The CDR3 nucleotides read TGCGCCAGCAGCTTGGGGACTCGCAGCGGTTACGAGCAGTACTTC. It encodes CASSLGTRSGYEQYF.

The chain couples TRBV9 to TRBJ2-1; tentatively, D is TRBD2 (6 bases). The CDR3 consists of 12 residues. Germline V CDR1 and CDR2: SGDLS, YYNGEE. V dropped 10 bases and J dropped 6 bases, with 14 bases sitting between them. The CDR3 loop is CAAGPNFNEQFF. As DNA, the CDR3 is TGTGCCGCGGGACCGAACTTCAATGAGCAGTTCTTC.

This clone was counted a single time. The rearrangement uses TRBV7-3 and TRBJ2-7, with unresolved D. This CDR3 region has 14 residues. CDR1 and CDR2 from the germline V gene are SGHTA and FQGTGA. The ends were cut back, 5 bases at V and 2 bases at J, with 13 bases in the middle. CDR3 protein: CASSPHVGPYEQYF. As DNA, the CDR3 is TGTGCCAGCAGCCCCCACGTCGGCCCCTACGAGCAGTACTTC.

The CDR3 DNA is TGTGCCAGCTCCTGGAGTATGAACACTGAAGCTTTCTTT. This sequence encodes CASSWSMNTEAFF. The gene calls are TRBV5-5 and TRBJ1-1; D remains ambiguous. V shed 7 bases and J shed 0 bases, with 10 bases lying between them. This CDR3 comprises 13 residues. Germline V CDR1 and CDR2: SGHKS, YYEKEE (reference sequence).

The chain combines TRBV30 with TRBJ1-6; D remains ambiguous. CDR1 and CDR2 from the germline V gene are GTSNPN and SVGIG (reference sequence). There are 14 residues in the CDR3. The V and J ends lost 3 bases and 4 bases respectively, with 10 bases between them. CDR3 in amino acids: CAWRDGQYNSPLHF. The CDR3, as DNA: TGTGCCTGGAGAGACGGGCAGTATAATTCACCCCTCCACTTT.

CDR3 nucleotides: TGTGCCAGCAGTTTCCCCCACGGGACAAGCTATGGCTACACCTTC. Translation: CASSFPHGTSYGYTF. This chain joins TRBV28 and TRBJ1-2, with D possibly matching TRBD1 (6 bases). V was clipped by 3 bases and J by 4 bases, with 15 bases between them. Germline lookup yields CDR1 MDHEN and CDR2 SYDVKM. CDR3 length: 15 residues.

The chain combines TRBV2 with TRBJ2-3, with a weak D call TRBD1 (7 bases). Germline CDR1 SNHLY, CDR2 FYNNEI. Trimming took 6 bases from V and 1 from J, leaving 14 bases between them. The CDR3 consists of 15 residues. CDR3 sequence reads: CASRRQGGGTDTQYF. DNA for the CDR3: TGTGCCAGCAGACGGCAGGGGGGCGGCACAGATACGCAGTATTTT.

This clone has only a few counts. The rearrangement uses TRBV2 and TRBJ2-5, with 9 bases matching TRBD2. Germline trimming cut 6 bases from V and 4 bases from J; bases unmatched to any gene: 3. Germline V gene data show CDR1 as SNHLY and CDR2 as FYNNEI. The CDR3 spans 13 residues. The CDR3 DNA follows: TGTGCCAGCAGGGGACTAGCCGGAGAGACCCAGTACTTC. Its protein is CASRGLAGETQYF.

CDR3 in DNA: TGTGCCAGCTCACCACCGTGGACAGGGGGCAATGGCTACACCTTC. It encodes CASSPPWTGGNGYTF. This chain joins TRBV18 and TRBJ1-2, with TRBD1 matching over 11 bases. Losses at the gene ends were 0 bases for V and 6 bases for J; bases not matched to a gene: 3. CDR3 length equals 15 residues. In germline, CDR1 is KGHSH, CDR2 LQKENI.